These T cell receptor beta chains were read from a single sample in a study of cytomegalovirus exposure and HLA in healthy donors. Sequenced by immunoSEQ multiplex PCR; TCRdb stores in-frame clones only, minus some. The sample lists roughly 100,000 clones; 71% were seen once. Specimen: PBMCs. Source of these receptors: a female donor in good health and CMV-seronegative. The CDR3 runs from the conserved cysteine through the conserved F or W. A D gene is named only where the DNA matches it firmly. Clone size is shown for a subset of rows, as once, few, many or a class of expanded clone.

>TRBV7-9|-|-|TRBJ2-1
CASSLETGPLPTYNEQFF
TGTGCCAGCAGCTTAGAAACAGGTCCCCTACCTACCTACAATGAGCAGTTCTTC
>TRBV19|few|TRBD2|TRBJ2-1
CASSIGTSDNEQFF
TGTGCCAGTAGTATAGGAACTAGCGACAATGAGCAGTTCTTC
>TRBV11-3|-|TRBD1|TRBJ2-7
CASSPGQSHEQYF
TGTGCCAGCAGCCCGGGACAGTCCCACGAGCAGTACTTC
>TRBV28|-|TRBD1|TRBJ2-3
CASSLGTYTGGSGTDTQYF
TGTGCCAGCAGTTTAGGGACATATACAGGGGGCTCTGGCACAGATACGCAGTATTTT
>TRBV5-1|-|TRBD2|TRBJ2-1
CASSWGLADYNEQFF
TGCGCCAGCAGCTGGGGACTAGCGGACTACAATGAGCAGTTCTTC
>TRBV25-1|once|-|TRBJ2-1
CASSDPDTPYNEQFF
TGTGCCAGCAGTGACCCTGACACTCCCTACAATGAGCAGTTCTTC
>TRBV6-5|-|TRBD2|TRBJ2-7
CASSPTGGRGNEQYF
TGTGCCAGCAGTCCCACTGGCGGGAGAGGGAACGAGCAGTACTTC
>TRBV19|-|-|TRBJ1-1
CASRGYRATEAFF
TGTGCCAGTAGGGGGTACAGGGCCACTGAAGCTTTCTTT
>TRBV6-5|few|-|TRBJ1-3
CASSYSVDRGNTIYF
TGTGCCAGCAGTTACTCGGTAGACAGGGGAAACACCATATATTTT
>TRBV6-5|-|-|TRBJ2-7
CASSYYPDKTYEQYF
TGTGCCAGCAGTTACTATCCGGACAAAACCTACGAGCAGTACTTC
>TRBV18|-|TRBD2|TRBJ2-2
CASSPPWLAGGLPGELFF
TGTGCCAGCTCACCACCGTGGCTAGCGGGAGGTTTGCCCGGGGAGCTGTTTTTT
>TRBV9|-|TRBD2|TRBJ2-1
CASSEGLAGTAEQFF
TGTGCCAGCAGCGAGGGACTAGCGGGGACAGCTGAGCAGTTCTTC
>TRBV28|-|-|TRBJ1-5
CASRTTGILYSNQPQHF
TGTGCCAGCAGGACTACAGGGATCCTCTATAGCAATCAGCCCCAGCATTTT
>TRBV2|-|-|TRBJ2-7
CASNRARMDEQYF
TGTGCCAGCAATAGAGCCCGAATGGACGAGCAGTACTTC
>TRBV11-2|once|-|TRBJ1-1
CASSTIRVRGSEAFF
TGTGCCAGCAGCACTATCAGGGTTCGTGGGTCTGAAGCTTTCTTT
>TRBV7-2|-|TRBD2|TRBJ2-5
CASSYTSGRAIETQYF
TGTGCCAGCAGCTACACTAGCGGGAGGGCCATAGAGACCCAGTACTTC
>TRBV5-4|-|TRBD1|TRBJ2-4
CASSPDRRVNIQYF
TGTGCCAGCAGCCCGGACAGGCGCGTTAACATTCAGTACTTC
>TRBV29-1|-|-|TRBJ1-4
CSARPTRGTNEKLFF
TGCAGCGCCCGCCCAACCAGGGGTACTAATGAAAAACTGTTTTTT
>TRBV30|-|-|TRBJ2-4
CAWSVPGLALAKNIQYF
TGTGCCTGGAGTGTACCGGGCTTAGCGTTAGCCAAAAACATTCAGTACTTC
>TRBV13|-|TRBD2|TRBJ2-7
CASSLGPAGGDSYEQYF
TGTGCCAGCAGCTTAGGCCCCGCGGGGGGGGACTCCTACGAGCAGTACTTC
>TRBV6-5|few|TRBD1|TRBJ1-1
CASSFSGTGLNTEAFF
TGTGCCAGCAGTTTCTCCGGGACAGGCCTGAACACTGAAGCTTTCTTT
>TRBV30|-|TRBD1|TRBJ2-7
CAWNNGQGFSYEQYF
TGTGCCTGGAACAACGGACAGGGGTTTTCCTACGAGCAGTACTTC
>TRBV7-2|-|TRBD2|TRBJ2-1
CASSPRSGRGFYNEQFF
TGTGCCAGCAGCCCTCGTAGCGGGAGAGGTTTTTACAATGAGCAGTTCTTC
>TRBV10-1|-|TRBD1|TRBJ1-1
CASSELGTGGTEAFF
TGCGCCAGCAGTGAGCTAGGGACAGGGGGTACTGAAGCTTTCTTT
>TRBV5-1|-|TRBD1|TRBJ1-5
CASSLDYRGQPQHF
TGCGCCAGCAGCTTGGACTACAGGGGTCAGCCCCAGCATTTT
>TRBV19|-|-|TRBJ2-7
CASSIEAGVLGEQYF
TGTGCCAGTAGTATTGAGGCAGGGGTTCTGGGCGAGCAGTACTTC
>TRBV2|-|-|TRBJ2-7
CASSGAGGSYEQYF
TGTGCCAGCTCGGGTGCAGGGGGGTCCTACGAGCAGTACTTC
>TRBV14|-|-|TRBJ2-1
CASSQVGLLGYNEQFF
TGTGCCAGCAGCCAAGTAGGACTGCTAGGGTACAATGAGCAGTTCTTC
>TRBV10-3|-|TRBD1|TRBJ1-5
CAISGQGDQPQHF
TGTGCCATCAGTGGCCAGGGGGATCAGCCCCAGCATTTT
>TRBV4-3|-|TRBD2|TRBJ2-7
CASSQVAASGRASHEQYF
TGCGCCAGCAGCCAAGTCGCGGCTAGCGGGAGGGCTTCCCACGAGCAGTACTTC
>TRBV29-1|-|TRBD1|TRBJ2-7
CSVMGQGVTYEQYF
TGCAGCGTTATGGGACAGGGGGTTACCTACGAGCAGTACTTC